These T cell receptor beta chains were read from a single sample in a study of Japanese encephalitis immunity and Zika vaccine responses. TCRdb ran MiXCR on the 5' RACE reads and lists one entry per CDR3 protein. The sample has approximately 400 distinct CDR3 sequences, 6.8% seen once. The sequenced sample was antigen-activated CD4+ T cells from blood, cultured, obtained during a Zika inactivated vaccine study. The receptors shown here come from an adult woman who received an inactivated Zika virus vaccine. Each CDR3 is given with its conserved first and last residue. A D gene is named only where the DNA matches it firmly. Each size is once, few, many, or a class for an expanded clone.

size,V,D,J,CDR3,DNA
medium-sized,TRBV6-2/TRBV6-3,TRBD2,TRBJ2-3,CASSYGISGGARDTQYF,TGTGCCAGCAGTTACGGTATTAGCGGGGGAGCCCGAGATACGCAGTATTTT